The 9 T cell receptor beta chains below come from one sample, sequenced in a study of T cell responses to AZD1222 COVID-19 vaccine. TCRdb keeps only in-frame clones here, not all; method: immunoSEQ multiplex PCR. The sample has about 150,000 clones, more than 85% seen once. The sample here was peripheral blood, taken on day 0 of AZD1222 vaccination. All receptors come from an adult in good health.

The gene calls are TRBV4-3 and TRBJ2-5; TRBD1 matches 8 bases. Germline lookup yields CDR1 LGHNA and CDR2 YSLEER. Trimming took 1 base from V and 5 from J; bases not matched to a gene: 9. The CDR3 spans 16 residues. The CDR3 sequence is CASSQGIPGGAETQYF. The DNA of the CDR3 is TGCGCCAGCAGCCAAGGTATACCAGGGGGCGCGGAGACCCAGTACTTC.

This chain connects TRBV5-1 to TRBJ2-2; TRBD2 matches at 11 bases. Trimming took 0 bases from V and 5 from J; bases not matched to a gene: 12. The CDR3 is 19 residues long. From germline, CDR1 is SGHRS and CDR2 YFSETQ. The CDR3: CASSLVVSGRALGTGELFF. The CDR3 DNA reads TGCGCCAGCAGCTTGGTAGTTAGCGGGAGGGCCCTCGGGACCGGGGAGCTGTTTTTT.

This chain joins TRBV10-3 and TRBJ2-6; 14 positions agree with TRBD2. The germline V gene has CDR1 ENHRY and CDR2 SYGVKD. There are 18 residues in the CDR3. Trimming took 0 bases from V and 2 from J; bases not matched to a gene: 0. CDR3 region: CAISESGLAGAGANVLTF. CDR3 nucleotide sequence: TGTGCCATCAGTGAGTCGGGACTAGCGGGAGCTGGGGCCAACGTCCTGACTTTC.

CDR3 residues: CASSLGTNTEAFF. The CDR3 DNA reads TGCGCCAGCAGCTTGGGAACGAACACTGAAGCTTTCTTT. The genes are TRBV5-1 and TRBJ1-1; D unclear. Germline loops: CDR1 SGHRS, CDR2 YFSETQ. This CDR3 spans 13 amino acids. Trimming left V 0 bases short and J 1 base short, with 4 bases between.

V is TRBV12-3 or TRBV12-4 and J is TRBJ2-1; D possibly corresponds to TRBD2 (6 bases). V lost 8 bases, J lost 0 bases, and 8 bases lay in between. This CDR3 has 13 residues. CDR3 bases: TGTGCCAGCCTCGGGAGCTCCTACAATGAGCAGTTCTTC. This sequence encodes CASLGSSYNEQFF.

This chain links TRBV20-1 with TRBJ2-5; D ambiguous. Deletions cut 3 bases from V and 5 bases from J, with 16 bases between. The germline CDR1 and CDR2 sequences are DFQATT and SNEGSKA (reference sequence). The CDR3 extends over 14 amino acids. CDR3: CSASPDQTRETQYF. The CDR3 DNA follows: TGCAGTGCTAGTCCGGACCAGACGAGGGAGACCCAGTACTTC.

This sequence joins TRBV6-5 and TRBJ1-2, with D possibly matching TRBD1 (6 bases). V was trimmed by 6 bases and J by 5 bases, leaving 19 bases between them. From germline, CDR1 is MNHEY and CDR2 SVGAGI. The CDR3 is made up of 15 amino acids. CDR3 region: CASSQNAGAVYGYTF. CDR3 DNA sequence: TGTGCCAGCAGCCAAAACGCAGGGGCCGTATATGGCTACACCTTC.

This chain uses TRBV7-2 with TRBJ1-1, with D unclear. V was trimmed by 2 bases and J by 8 bases, leaving 15 bases between them. Germline values: CDR1 SGHTA, CDR2 FQGNSA. There are 14 residues in the CDR3. CDR3 residues: CASSLRFRAPEAFF. The DNA of the CDR3 is TGTGCCAGCAGCTTAAGGTTTAGGGCCCCCGAAGCTTTCTTT.

This rearrangement joins TRBV15 to TRBJ2-3; D gene ambiguous. Germline assignment: CDR1 LNHNV and CDR2 YYDKDF (reference sequence). Deletions cut 5 bases from V and 4 bases from J, with 7 bases between. CDR3 length: 12 amino acids. CDR3 residues: CATSPWPDTQYF. CDR3 coding DNA: TGTGCCACCAGCCCGTGGCCAGATACGCAGTATTTT.